This record covers a single T cell receptor (beta chain). Its antigen remains unidentified. The sample comes from a study of response to subunit inactivated influenza vaccine. V was clipped by 6 bases and J by 8 bases, with 5 bases between them. CDR3 length equals 10 residues. In germline, CDR1 is SNHLY, CDR2 FYNNEI. One entry per CDR3 protein, called by TCRdb with MiXCR from the RT-PCR reads. The repertoire has hundreds of thousands of distinct CDR3 sequences, under 9% of them found once; the top ten carry over 10%. Points from the study as a whole: T cells newly recruited by each seasonal influenza vaccination are few, the authors suggested.

Material: PBMCs from blood, obtained less than 30 months after vaccination. The sequence was collected from a man aged 50-75 years who received an inactivated influenza vaccine. The chain carries TRBV2 and TRBJ2-1; D is unresolved. CDR3 nucleotide sequence: TGTGCCAGCAGGACGTATGAGCAGTTCTTC. Translation: CASRTYEQFF.